This is a list of T cell receptor beta chains from one sample in a study of CD8 T cells in Susac syndrome. TCRdb called the immunoSEQ multiplex PCR reads again in MiXCR, with one record for every CDR3 protein. Among about 150,000 distinct CDR3 sequences listed, 94% were seen once. Sequencing was done on a sample of CD8+ T cells from PBMCs. The receptors come from a human donor with multiple sclerosis. Each CDR3 is given with its conserved first and last residue. A D gene is named only where the DNA matches it firmly. Part of the rows lack a size; the others show once, few, many or a class for expanded clones.

clone_size j_call v_call d_call cdr3_length cdr3_aa cdr3_nt
- TRBJ1-2 TRBV29-1 - 11 CSVEQRKGYTF TGCAGCGTTGAACAGCGGAAAGGCTACACCTTC
- TRBJ1-2 TRBV7-9 - 13 CASSGEDRNGYTF TGTGCCAGCAGCGGAGAGGACAGAAATGGCTACACCTTC
once TRBJ2-6 TRBV29-1 - 16 CSVEGHARSGANVLTF TGCAGCGTTGAAGGACATGCCAGGTCTGGGGCCAACGTCCTGACTTTC
- TRBJ2-7 TRBV19 - 12 CASSIGGYEQYF TGTGCCAGTAGTATAGGTGGCTACGAGCAGTACTTC
- TRBJ1-1 TRBV5-1 - 15 CASSLAPGMNTEAFF TGCGCCAGCAGCTTGGCGCCAGGTATGAACACTGAAGCTTTCTTT
- TRBJ2-7 TRBV18 TRBD2 16 CASSPSLAERRYEQYF TGTGCCAGCTCACCGTCCCTAGCGGAAAGACGCTACGAGCAGTACTTC
- TRBJ2-1 TRBV4-1 TRBD2 16 CASSDRTGGTNNEQFF TGCGCCAGCAGCGACCGAACTGGGGGGACTAACAATGAGCAGTTCTTC
- TRBJ2-1 TRBV24-1 TRBD2 15 CATSSGGSSYNEQFF TGTGCCACCAGTAGCGGGGGGAGCTCCTACAATGAGCAGTTCTTC
- TRBJ2-5 TRBV6-2/TRBV6-3 - 17 CASLGRGDLRSQETQYF TGTGCCAGCCTCGGTCGCGGGGACCTACGATCACAAGAGACCCAGTACTTC
- TRBJ1-2 TRBV29-1 TRBD1 11 CSVRTGAGYTF TGCAGCGTTAGGACAGGGGCTGGCTACACCTTC
- TRBJ2-1 TRBV7-6 - 15 CASSVDSFSYNEQFF TGTGCCAGCAGCGTTGACAGTTTCTCCTACAATGAGCAGTTCTTC
- TRBJ1-1 TRBV4-1 - 12 CASSHGTNEAFF TGCGCCAGCAGCCATGGGACGAATGAAGCTTTCTTT
- TRBJ1-2 TRBV9 - 14 CASSVGDRTYGYTF TGTGCCAGCAGCGTAGGCGACAGGACCTATGGCTACACCTTC
- TRBJ1-1 TRBV4-1 - 14 CASSQDSGNTEAFF TGCGCCAGCAGCCAAGATAGCGGGAACACTGAAGCTTTCTTT
- TRBJ2-1 TRBV7-9 TRBD2 15 CASSLRAGGTNEQFF TGTGCCAGCAGCTTACGAGCGGGGGGCACCAATGAGCAGTTCTTC
- TRBJ2-6 TRBV7-7 - 15 CASSSTLGGANVLTF TGTGCTAGCAGCTCTACACTGGGGGGGGCCAACGTCCTGACTTTC
- TRBJ1-1 TRBV19 - 14 CASSIRDMNTEAFF TGTGCCAGTAGTATCCGGGACATGAACACTGAAGCTTTCTTT
- TRBJ2-5 TRBV5-1 - 14 CASSLAGPKETQYF TGCGCCAGCAGCTTGGCGGGTCCGAAGGAGACCCAGTACTTC
- TRBJ1-1 TRBV4-1 - 14 CASSQGPVNTEAFF TGCGCCAGCAGCCAAGGGCCAGTGAACACTGAAGCTTTCTTT
- TRBJ1-4 TRBV4-1 - 12 CASSPGREKLFF TGCGCCAGCAGCCCCGGGAGGGAAAAACTGTTTTTT
- TRBJ2-3 TRBV7-3 - 16 CASSLRTSRGTDTQYF TGTGCCAGCAGCTTAAGAACTAGCCGGGGCACAGATACGCAGTATTTT
- TRBJ1-6 TRBV5-4 - 14 CASSFLSAGSPLHF TGTGCCAGCAGCTTCTTATCAGCAGGCTCACCCCTCCACTTT
- TRBJ2-1 TRBV20-1 - 15 CSARKDSSSYNEQFF TGCAGTGCTAGGAAGGACAGTTCCTCCTACAATGAGCAGTTCTTC
- TRBJ1-6 TRBV5-6 - 12 CASSLALSPLHF TGTGCCAGCAGCTTGGCGCTTTCACCCCTCCACTTT
- TRBJ1-2 TRBV7-9 TRBD1 16 CASSLAYRDREDGYTF TGTGCCAGCAGCTTAGCGTATAGGGACAGGGAGGATGGCTACACCTTC
- TRBJ2-3 TRBV28 - 11 CASSFRGYGYF TGTGCCAGCAGTTTCCGGGGGTACGGGTATTTT
- TRBJ2-7 TRBV18 TRBD2 14 CASSLTGRPYEQYF TGTGCCAGCTCCCTGACCGGGAGGCCTTACGAGCAGTACTTC
- TRBJ2-2 TRBV9 - 14 CASSGTVNTGELFF TGTGCCAGCAGCGGGACTGTTAACACCGGGGAGCTGTTTTTT
- TRBJ1-2 TRBV7-9 - 11 CASSLAREYTF TGTGCCAGCAGCTTAGCGCGGGAGTACACCTTC
- TRBJ2-3 TRBV25-1 - 10 CATNLDTQYF TGTGCCACCAACCTAGATACGCAGTATTTT
- TRBJ2-3 TRBV7-9 TRBD1 19 CASSPNPVGGTGQRDTQYF TGTGCCAGCAGCCCTAATCCCGTGGGAGGGACAGGGCAACGTGATACGCAGTATTTT
- TRBJ1-6 TRBV11-2 - 14 CASSWNSNNSPLHF TGTGCCAGCAGCTGGAACAGTAACAATTCACCCCTCCACTTT
- TRBJ1-2 TRBV20-1 - 13 CSARPGYGYGYTF TGCAGTGCTAGGCCGGGATACGGATATGGCTACACCTTC
few TRBJ2-7 TRBV28 TRBD1 11 CASRQGYEQYF TGTGCCAGTCGACAGGGCTACGAGCAGTACTTC
- TRBJ2-4 TRBV27 - 18 CASSSPEGPPGAKNIQYF TGTGCCAGCAGTTCCCCTGAAGGACCCCCTGGGGCCAAAAACATTCAGTACTTC
- TRBJ1-1 TRBV13 TRBD1 14 CASSSGQGGTEAFF TGTGCCAGCAGCTCAGGACAGGGAGGCACTGAAGCTTTCTTT
- TRBJ1-1 TRBV12-3/TRBV12-4 - 13 CASSLRPQGEAFF TGTGCCAGCAGTTTAAGACCACAGGGAGAAGCTTTCTTT
once TRBJ2-1 TRBV30 TRBD2 15 CAWGRTSGGPLEQFF TGTGCCTGGGGAAGAACTAGCGGGGGTCCCCTAGAGCAGTTCTTC
- TRBJ1-6 TRBV28 - 13 CASSFPMSSPLHF TGTGCCAGCAGTTTCCCTATGAGTTCACCCCTCCACTTT
- TRBJ1-2 TRBV15 - 17 CATSSNLRGTGAWGYTF TGTGCCACCAGCAGCAACCTACGGGGAACGGGGGCTTGGGGCTACACCTTC
- TRBJ2-2 TRBV5-6 - 12 CASSLKTRELFF TGTGCCAGCAGCTTAAAGACCAGGGAGCTGTTTTTT